The clone carrying this T cell receptor beta chain was seen a single time. Germline CDR1 SQVTM, CDR2 ANQGSEA. Trimming pared 6 bases from V and 1 base from J, leaving 3 bases between. The CDR3 extends over 10 amino acids. These data belong to a study of T cell responses to AZD1222 COVID-19 vaccine. Libraries were prepared by immunoSEQ multiplex PCR; TCRdb keeps only in-frame clonotypes and omits some of them. The sample shows approximately 140,000 clones, more than 85% of them seen only once. The sequencing used peripheral blood, collected on day 0 of AZD1222 vaccination. The V and J genes are TRBV29-1 and TRBJ1-1, with D uncertain. The receptor was derived from an adult in good health. The CDR3 bases are TGCAGCGTCGGGAACACTGAAGCTTTCTTT. Its translation: CSVGNTEAFF.